This note documents a single T cell receptor beta chain sequence. The data are from a study of blood T cell repertoires in COVID-19. The CDR3 is made up of 16 amino acids. Germline CDR1 LNHNV, CDR2 YYDKDF (reference sequence). V was cut by 1 base and J by 2 bases, with 14 bases left in between. Profiled with immunoSEQ multiplex PCR; TCRdb holds only in-frame clones, not every one. Among 310,000 or so clones listed, 75% to 90% were seen once. The sample was PBMCs or T cells enriched from blood (not recorded which). The chain combines TRBV15 with TRBJ1-2, with D possibly TRBD1 on 6 matching bases. The origin of this receptor is a middle-aged woman who had recovered from COVID-19. The CDR3: CATSRGPGELNYGYTF. CDR3 DNA sequence: TGTGCCACCAGCAGAGGTCCAGGGGAGTTGAACTATGGCTACACCTTC.